This T cell receptor beta chain was observed in a study of CD8 T cells in ankylosing spondylitis. Study-level points and caveats: Several of the motif variants were reported before in synovial fluid and blood from reactive arthritis. What seemed typical of ankylosing spondylitis blood was a TCR beta motif built from 7 or 8 highly homologous variants. Researchers reportedly found disease-linked clones significantly enriched in matched ankylosing spondylitis synovial fluid.

On this clonotype itself: The antigen is not known.

Library preparation for TCR beta used quantitative 5'-RACE with molecular barcodes. TCRdb re-derived calls from the 5' RACE reads in MiXCR, one entry per CDR3 protein. The repertoire has roughly 200,000 distinct CDR3 sequences, roughly 24% of them found once; the top ten carry 6.6%. The CDR3 is made up of 13 amino acids. The germline gives CDR1 SGHRS, CDR2 YFSETQ. V was pared by 3 bases and J by 6 bases, with 12 bases between. Material for sequencing was blood, either unsorted or a sorted T cell fraction (not recorded which). The rearrangement uses TRBV5-1 and TRBJ2-5, with a possible D match to TRBD1 (6 bases). The sequence was collected from a male donor with ankylosing spondylitis or in good health (not recorded which). The CDR3 DNA is TGCGCCAGCAGCTCCGGACAGCAAAAGACCCAGTACTTC. This codes for CASSSGQQKTQYF.